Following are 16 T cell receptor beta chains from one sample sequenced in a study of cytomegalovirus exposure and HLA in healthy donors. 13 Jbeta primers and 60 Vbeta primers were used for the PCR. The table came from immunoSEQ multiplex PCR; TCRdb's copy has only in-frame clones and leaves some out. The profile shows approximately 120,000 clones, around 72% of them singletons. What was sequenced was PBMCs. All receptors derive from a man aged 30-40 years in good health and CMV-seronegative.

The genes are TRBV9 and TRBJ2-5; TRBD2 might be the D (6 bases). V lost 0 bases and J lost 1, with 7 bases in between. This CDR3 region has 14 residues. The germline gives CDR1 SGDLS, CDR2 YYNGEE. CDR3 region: CASSVGGVQETQYF. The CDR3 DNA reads TGTGCCAGCAGCGTAGGCGGGGTCCAAGAGACCCAGTACTTC. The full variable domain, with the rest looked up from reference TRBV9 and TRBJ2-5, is DSGVTQTPKHLITATGQRVTLRCSPRSGDLSVYWYQQSLDQGLQFLIQYYNGEERAKGNILERFSAQQFPDLHSELNLSSLELGDSALYFCASSVGGVQETQYFGPGTRLLVL.

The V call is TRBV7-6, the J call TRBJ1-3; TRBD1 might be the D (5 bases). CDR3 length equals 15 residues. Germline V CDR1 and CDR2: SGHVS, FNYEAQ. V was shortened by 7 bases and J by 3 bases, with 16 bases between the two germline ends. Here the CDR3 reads CASTADSRYGNTIYF. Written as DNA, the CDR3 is TGTGCCAGCACCGCCGACAGCAGATATGGAAACACCATATATTTT.

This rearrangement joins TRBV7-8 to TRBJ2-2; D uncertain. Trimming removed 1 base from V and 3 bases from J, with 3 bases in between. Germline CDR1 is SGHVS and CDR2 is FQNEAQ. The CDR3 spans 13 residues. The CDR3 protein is CASSLDYTGELFF. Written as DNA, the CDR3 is TGTGCCAGCAGCTTAGACTACACCGGGGAGCTGTTTTTT. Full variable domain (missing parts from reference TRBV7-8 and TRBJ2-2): GAGVSQSPRYKVAKRGQDVALRCDPISGHVSLFWYQQALGQGPEFLTYFQNEAQLDKSGLPSDRFFAERPEGSVSTLKIQRTQQEDSAVYLCASSLDYTGELFFGEGSRLTVL.

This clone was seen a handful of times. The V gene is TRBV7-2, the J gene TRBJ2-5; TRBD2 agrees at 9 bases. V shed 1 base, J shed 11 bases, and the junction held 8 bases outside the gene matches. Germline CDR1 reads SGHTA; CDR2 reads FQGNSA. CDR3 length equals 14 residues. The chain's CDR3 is CASSLGGGALAQYF. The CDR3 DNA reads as TGTGCCAGCAGCTTAGGCGGGGGGGCCTTAGCGCAGTACTTC. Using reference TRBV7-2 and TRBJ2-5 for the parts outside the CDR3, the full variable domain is GAGVSQSPSNKVTEKGKDVELRCDPISGHTALYWYRQSLGQGLEFLIYFQGNSAPDKSGLPSDRFSAERTGGSVSTLTIQRTQQEDSAVYLCASSLGGGALAQYFGPGTRLLVL.

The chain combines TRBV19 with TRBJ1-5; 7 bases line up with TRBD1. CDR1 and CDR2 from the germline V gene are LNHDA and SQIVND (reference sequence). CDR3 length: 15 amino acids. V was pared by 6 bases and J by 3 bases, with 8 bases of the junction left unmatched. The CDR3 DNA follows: TGTGCCAGTAGCCTAACAGGGGCCGACAATCAGCCCCAGCATTTT. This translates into CASSLTGADNQPQHF.

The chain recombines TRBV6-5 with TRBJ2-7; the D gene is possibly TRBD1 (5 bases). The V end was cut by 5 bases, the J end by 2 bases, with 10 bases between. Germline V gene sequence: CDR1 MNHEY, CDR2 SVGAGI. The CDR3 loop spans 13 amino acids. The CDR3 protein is CASSRTTAYEQYF. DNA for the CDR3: TGTGCCAGCAGTAGAACGACAGCCTACGAGCAGTACTTC.

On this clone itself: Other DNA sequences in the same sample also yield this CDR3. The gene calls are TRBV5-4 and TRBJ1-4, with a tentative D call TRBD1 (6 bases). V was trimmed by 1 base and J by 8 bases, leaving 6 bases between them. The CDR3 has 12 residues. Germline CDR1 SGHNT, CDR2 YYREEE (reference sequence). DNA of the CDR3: TGTGCCAGCAGCTTGAGGGGGGAAAAACTGTTTTTT. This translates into CASSLRGEKLFF. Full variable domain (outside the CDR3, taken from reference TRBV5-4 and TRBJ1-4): ETGVTQSPTHLIKTRGQQVTLRCSSQSGHNTVSWYQQALGQGPQFIFQYYREEENGRGNFPPRFSGLQFPNYSSELNVNALELDDSALYLCASSLRGEKLFFGSGTQLSVL.

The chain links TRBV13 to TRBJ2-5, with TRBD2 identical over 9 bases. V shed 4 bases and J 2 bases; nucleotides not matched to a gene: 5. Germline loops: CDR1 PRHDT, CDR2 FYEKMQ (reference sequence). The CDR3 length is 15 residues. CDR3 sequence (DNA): TGTGCCAGCAGCTCAGCGGGGGGAGGACAAGAGACCCAGTACTTC. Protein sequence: CASSSAGGGQETQYF. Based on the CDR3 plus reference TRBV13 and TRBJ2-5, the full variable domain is AAGVIQSPRHLIKEKRETATLKCYPIPRHDTVYWYQQGPGQDPQFLISFYEKMQSDKGSIPDRFSAQQFSDYHSELNMSSLELGDSALYFCASSSAGGGQETQYFGPGTRLLVL.

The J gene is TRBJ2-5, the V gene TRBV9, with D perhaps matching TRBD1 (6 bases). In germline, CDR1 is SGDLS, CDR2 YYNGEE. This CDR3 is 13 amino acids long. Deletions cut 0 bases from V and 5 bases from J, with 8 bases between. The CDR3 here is CASSVDREETQYF. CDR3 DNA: TGTGCCAGCAGCGTAGACAGGGAGGAGACCCAGTACTTC.

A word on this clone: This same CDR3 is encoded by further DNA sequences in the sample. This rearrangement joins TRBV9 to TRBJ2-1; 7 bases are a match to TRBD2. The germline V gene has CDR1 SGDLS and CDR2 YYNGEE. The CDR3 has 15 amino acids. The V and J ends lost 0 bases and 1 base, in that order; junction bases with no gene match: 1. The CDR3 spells CASSVAGGSYNEQFF. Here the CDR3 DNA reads TGTGCCAGCAGCGTAGCGGGGGGATCCTACAATGAGCAGTTCTTC.

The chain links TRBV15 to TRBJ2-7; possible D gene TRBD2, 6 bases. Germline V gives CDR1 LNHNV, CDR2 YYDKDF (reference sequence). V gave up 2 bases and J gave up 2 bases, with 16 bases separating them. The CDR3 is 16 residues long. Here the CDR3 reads CATSRYPGGRTYEQYF. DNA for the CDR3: TGTGCCACCAGCAGATACCCTGGAGGGCGAACCTACGAGCAGTACTTC.

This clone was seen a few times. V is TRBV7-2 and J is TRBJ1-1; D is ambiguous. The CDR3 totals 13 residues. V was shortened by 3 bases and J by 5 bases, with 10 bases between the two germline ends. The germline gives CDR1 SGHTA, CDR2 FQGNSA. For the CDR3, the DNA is TGTGCCAGCAGCTTCCGGGTGGATACTGAAGCTTTCTTT. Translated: CASSFRVDTEAFF. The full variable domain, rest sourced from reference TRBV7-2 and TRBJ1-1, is GAGVSQSPSNKVTEKGKDVELRCDPISGHTALYWYRQSLGQGLEFLIYFQGNSAPDKSGLPSDRFSAERTGGSVSTLTIQRTQQEDSAVYLCASSFRVDTEAFFGQGTRLTVV.

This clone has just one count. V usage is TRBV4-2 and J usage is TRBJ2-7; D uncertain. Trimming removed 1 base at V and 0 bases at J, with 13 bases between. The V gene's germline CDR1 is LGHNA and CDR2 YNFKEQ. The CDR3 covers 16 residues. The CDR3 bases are TGTGCCAGCAGCCAAGTGGTTGGCAGACTCTCCTACGAGCAGTACTTC. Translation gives CASSQVVGRLSYEQYF.

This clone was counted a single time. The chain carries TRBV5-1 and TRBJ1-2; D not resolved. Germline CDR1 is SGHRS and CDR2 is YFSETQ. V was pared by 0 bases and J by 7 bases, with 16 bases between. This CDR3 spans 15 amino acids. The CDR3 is CASSLVLEGFSGYTF. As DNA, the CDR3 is TGCGCCAGCAGCTTGGTCTTGGAGGGTTTCAGTGGCTACACCTTC.

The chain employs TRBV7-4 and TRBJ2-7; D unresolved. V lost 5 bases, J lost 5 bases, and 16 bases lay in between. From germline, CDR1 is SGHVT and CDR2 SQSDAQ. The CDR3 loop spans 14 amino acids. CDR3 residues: CASSPYKTVHEQYF. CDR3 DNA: TGTGCCAGCAGCCCCTACAAAACAGTCCACGAGCAGTACTTC.

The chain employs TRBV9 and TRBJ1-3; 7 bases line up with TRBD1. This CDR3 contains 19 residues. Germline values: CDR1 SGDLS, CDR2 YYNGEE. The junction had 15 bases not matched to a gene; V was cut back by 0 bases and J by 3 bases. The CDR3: CASSVDPGPRQGHGNTIYF. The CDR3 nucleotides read TGTGCCAGCAGCGTAGATCCCGGCCCCAGACAGGGACATGGAAACACCATATATTTT. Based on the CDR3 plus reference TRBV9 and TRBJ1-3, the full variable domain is DSGVTQTPKHLITATGQRVTLRCSPRSGDLSVYWYQQSLDQGLQFLIQYYNGEERAKGNILERFSAQQFPDLHSELNLSSLELGDSALYFCASSVDPGPRQGHGNTIYFGEGSWLTVV.